One TCR beta chain is described in this entry. Its specificity is not known. The ends lost 6 bases at V and 6 bases at J; junction bases unmatched: 5. CDR1 WSHSY and CDR2 SAAADI come from the germline V gene. The CDR3 has 14 amino acids. The sample belongs to a study of OX40 agonist ivuxolimab in advanced cancers. Data came from immunoSEQ multiplex PCR; TCRdb stores just in-frame clones and leaves some out. The table lists about 62,000 clones, approximately 90% of them singletons. Study observations and caveats: CD4+ and CD8+ blood T cells expanded clonally by week 6 at 0.1 to 3.0 mg/kg. The investigators did not determine what antigen specificity the expanded peripheral T cells had.

Sample: CD4+ or CD8+ T cells sorted from blood, taken in a trial of the OX40 agonist ivuxolimab. This receptor was taken from an adult with an advanced solid tumor such as melanoma, head and neck, liver or kidney cancer. The chain has TRBV10-2 and TRBJ2-2; 9 positions agree with TRBD2. The CDR3 region is CASRVSGSAGELFF. CDR3 DNA sequence: TGCGCCAGCAGGGTTAGCGGGAGTGCCGGGGAGCTGTTTTTT.